This T cell receptor beta chain was captured by sequencing in a study of blood T cell repertoires in COVID-19. For the study at large: The origin of the acute and convalescent COVID-19 samples was the United States, Italy and Spain. PBMCs, B-cell-depleted T cells, or T cells were the source of the cDNA or gDNA that made up the material.

Generated by immunoSEQ multiplex PCR, the TCRdb table keeps only in-frame clones and is missing some. Found here are around 72,000 clones, roughly 83% of them singletons; the top ten hold 15% to 20%. Sequenced: peripheral blood. This clonotype was obtained from a woman of 80 years or more with acute or convalescent COVID-19.

CDR3 nucleotide sequence: TGTGCCACCAGCGTCCGGGACAGGGGCCCCCGGGGCTATGGCTACACCTTC. This gives the protein CATSVRDRGPRGYGYTF. The chain has TRBV15 and TRBJ1-2, with TRBD1 matching over 10 bases. Germline V gene lookup returns CDR1 LNHNV and CDR2 YYDKDF (reference sequence). The CDR3 covers 17 residues. V shed 5 bases, J shed 4 bases, and the junction held 13 bases outside the gene matches. Filled out from reference TRBV15 and TRBJ1-2, the complete variable domain reads DAMVIQNPRYQVTQFGKPVTLSCSQTLNHNVMYWYQQKSSQAPKLLFHYYDKDFNNEADTPDNFQSRRPNTSFCFLDIRSPGLGDTAMYLCATSVRDRGPRGYGYTFGSGTRLTVV.